This record looks at one T cell receptor (beta chain) sequence and its context. Its target antigen remains unknown. Base-call qualities are not available, and no considerably larger clone is one nucleotide away. The data originate from a study of early stage breast cancer tumors (dated by TCRdb to 2016 to 2017). With respect to the entire study: Of the 16 invasive breast tumors, about a dozen were found to be estrogen receptor-positive, progesterone receptor-positive and HER2-negative. Most of the 12 ER+/PR+/HER2- tumors were invasive ductal carcinomas, while the other four were invasive lobular carcinomas. A read coverage of roughly 10-fold per sample was achieved on average. A total of 2.7 million or so templates, representing 1,097,674 unique clonotypes, were detected across all samples.

Here is what the overall study found, with its caveats: Enriched TCRB sequences shared across patients were mostly commonly generated sequences, unlikely to play an important role in the tumor microenvironment. Greater similarity was observed between blood and normal breast repertoires than between blood and tumor repertoires, and tumor was distinguished from normal in about 90% of the 16 patients when each tissue was compared with blood. Because the cohort was small, a breakdown by tumor subtype could not be done. Chain pairing and functional markers such as CD4, CD8 and FOXP3 were not captured by bulk genomic DNA sequencing of unsorted cells. Compared with adjacent normal breast tissue, tumors had about 2.5-fold higher T cell density and higher clonality.

Two independent genomic DNA replicates were amplified for each sample, with approximately 0.5 ug used for blood and around 1.5 ug for tumor or normal breast. Following the manufacturer's instructions, the ImmunoSeq Intro kit was used to carry out TCRB sequencing on genomic DNA. For absolute quantification, the approximately 32-cycle multiplex PCR included proprietary primers along with spike-in control sequences. Single-end 150-bp reads were used to sequence an 87-bp fragment spanning the CDR3 plus the flanking V and J genes. Each lane of an Illumina MiSeq using version 3.0 chemistry carried seven multiplexed samples, with two replicates per sample. As for the authors' bioinformatics: The vendor's proprietary pipeline processed the raw data and merged both replicates into a single result for each sample. Productive rearrangements sharing the V-gene family, CDR3 amino acid sequence and J-gene segment were defined as clonotypes. Clonality was computed as 1 minus the normalized Shannon entropy (Pielou evenness) of TCRB abundances. T cell density was estimated by dividing total templates by the number of input cells inferred from the DNA input amount. Recon, run with its default parameters, was used to estimate overall repertoire diversity and clonality. Tumor-enriched clonotypes were defined as having over 0.1% abundance in tumor and at least 32-fold higher abundance than in normal breast. TCRdb obtained this table from immuneACCESS and retained in-frame rearrangements with V and J assigned. These tables miss some clones; where compared with another copy, unresolved V genes account for less than half of the shortfall, and the remainder is unexplained. V and J calls and clone size are copied from that table; D and trimming were computed from the DNA. The sample yields around 50,000 clones; about 83% were counted once. Roughly 1.5% of the sample comes from the top ten.

Trimming at the junction amounts to 5 bases on V and 0 bases on J, and the germline ends lie 8 bases apart. According to the germline V gene, CDR1 reads LGHNA and CDR2 reads YSLEER. Its CDR3 holds 14 amino acids, cysteine through phenylalanine. Only the CDR3 region is kept as DNA, spanning 42 bases read in frame from base 1. The study profiled bulk TCR beta-chain repertoires in matched peripheral blood, tumor and adjacent normal breast tissue taken from roughly 17 patients with early-stage breast cancer. Before surgery, about 5-10 mL of whole blood was collected in EDTA tubes and processed within 2 hours. Ficoll-Paque centrifugation in SepMate-50 tubes was used to isolate peripheral blood mononuclear cells. PBMCs were cryopreserved in aliquots of roughly 1.9 to 4 million cells in approximately 90% FBS with roughly 10% DMSO and kept in liquid nitrogen. The Qiagen AllPrep DNA/RNA Mini kit was used to extract genomic DNA.

What was sequenced was blood. The chain is made from TRBV4-3 and TRBJ2-1; no D gene call is confident. This clonotype was obtained from a person in their fifties with breast cancer. The CDR3 protein: CASSRVASYNEQFF. The DNA sequence follows: TGCGCCAGCAGCAGGGTAGCCTCCTACAATGAGCAGTTCTTC.